This entry lists 25 T cell receptor beta chains sequenced from one sample in a study of blood T cell repertoires in COVID-19. TCRdb's copy holds only in-frame clones and misses some; the assay was immunoSEQ multiplex PCR. The sample yields 61,000 or so clones, 88% seen once. Sequenced: peripheral blood. The receptors stem from a woman older than 75 with active COVID-19.

V is TRBV5-6 and J is TRBJ2-3, with D possibly being TRBD1 (5 bases). The CDR3 length is 16 residues. V dropped 0 bases and J dropped 0 bases, with 11 bases sitting between them. In germline, CDR1 is SGHDT, CDR2 YYEEEE. CDR3 coding DNA: TGTGCCAGCAGCTTGGCTACAGGAACTAGCACAGATACGCAGTATTTT. Translation: CASSLATGTSTDTQYF.

The gene calls are TRBV6-4 and TRBJ2-7; a possible D gene is TRBD2 (5 bases). V was clipped by 0 bases and J by 0 bases, with 12 bases between them. The germline CDR1 and CDR2 sequences are MRHNA and SNTAGT. This CDR3 has 16 residues. The CDR3 coding sequence is TGTGCCAGCAGTGACTCTCCGGGGTACTACTCCTACGAGCAGTACTTC. Translated, it gives CASSDSPGYYSYEQYF.

This rearrangement joins TRBV11-2 to TRBJ2-3; TRBD2 aligns across 9 bases. The length of the CDR3 is 16 residues. In germline, CDR1 is SGHAT, CDR2 FQNNGV. The V and J ends lost 4 bases and 0 bases, in that order; junction bases with no gene match: 5. In DNA form, the CDR3 reads TGTGCCAGCAGCTGGGGACTAGCTCCAAGCACAGATACGCAGTATTTT. This codes for CASSWGLAPSTDTQYF.

The chain recombines TRBV3-1 (or the pseudogene TRBV3-2) with TRBJ1-2; tentatively, D is TRBD1 (6 bases). Germline values: CDR1 LGHDT, CDR2 YNNKEL (reference sequence). This CDR3 contains 17 residues. V lost 2 bases to trimming and J lost 5 bases, with 21 bases between them. Here the CDR3 reads CASSQTSLAGGAYGYTF. The CDR3 nucleotides are TGTGCCAGCAGCCAAACCTCCCTCGCCGGGGGGGCATATGGCTACACCTTC.

The J gene is TRBJ2-3, the V gene TRBV11-2; the D gene is possibly TRBD2 (6 bases). The CDR3 length is 15 residues. V was cut by 1 base and J by 4 bases, with 12 bases left in between. The germline V gene has CDR1 SGHAT and CDR2 FQNNGV. CDR3 sequence reads: CASSLASLAADTQYF. CDR3 sequence (DNA): TGTGCCAGCAGCTTAGCGTCACTAGCCGCAGATACGCAGTATTTT.

The chain combines TRBV19 with TRBJ2-7; 8 nucleotides agree with TRBD1. The CDR3 runs to 13 residues. CDR1 and CDR2 from the germline V gene are LNHDA and SQIVND (reference sequence). V was pared by 9 bases and J by 6 bases, with 10 bases of the junction left unmatched. The CDR3, as DNA: TGTGCCAGCAATAAGGACAGGGCTGGCGAGCAGTACTTC. It codes for CASNKDRAGEQYF.

Notes on this clone: An end of the junction differs from the germline gene, which may be a read error. The chain uses TRBV20-1 and TRBJ1-1; 10 nucleotides match TRBD1. The CDR3 spans 11 residues. The germline V gene encodes CDR1 DFQATT and CDR2 SNEGSKA (reference sequence). The CDR3 DNA follows: TGCAGTGCGCGACAGGGGGCGCTTCGCCCATTT. Encoded protein: CSARQGALRPF.

This chain connects TRBV5-1 to TRBJ2-3; 8 positions agree with TRBD2. The CDR3 runs to 16 residues. V was pared by 0 bases and J by 2 bases, with 5 bases of the junction left unmatched. The germline gives CDR1 SGHRS, CDR2 YFSETQ. The CDR3: CASSLVSGGNTDTQYF. In DNA form, the CDR3 reads TGCGCCAGCAGCTTGGTAAGCGGGGGAAACACAGATACGCAGTATTTT.

The chain links TRBV5-1 to TRBJ2-7; no clear D gene. V was shortened by 5 bases and J by 6 bases, with 15 bases between the two germline ends. The CDR3 is 13 amino acids. Germline CDR1 SGHRS, CDR2 YFSETQ. As DNA, the CDR3 is TGCGCCAGCAGGGCCGGGTTCCGCGGCGAGCAGTACTTC. It specifies CASRAGFRGEQYF.

The chain joins TRBV28 to TRBJ1-6; D might be TRBD1 (5 bases). There are 15 residues in the CDR3. CDR1 and CDR2 (germline): MDHEN, SYDVKM. Trimming removed 3 bases at V and 10 bases at J, with 16 bases between. The CDR3 loop is CASSLATAGRSPLHF. The CDR3 DNA follows: TGTGCCAGCAGTTTGGCGACAGCGGGGCGCTCACCCCTCCACTTT.

The chain is built from TRBV13 and TRBJ2-1, with 9 bases fitting TRBD2. V was clipped by 1 base and J by 6 bases; unmatched bases: 10. Germline V CDR1 and CDR2: PRHDT, FYEKMQ (reference sequence). CDR3 size: 17 residues. CDR3 sequence: CASSLERGASGVNEQFF. The CDR3 nucleotides are TGTGCCAGCAGCTTAGAGCGGGGGGCTAGCGGGGTCAATGAGCAGTTCTTC.

The chain carries TRBV28 and TRBJ2-7, with D possibly matching TRBD2 (5 bases). With 1 base removed from V and 7 bases from J, the gap between germline ends came to 17 bases. Germline loops: CDR1 MDHEN, CDR2 SYDVKM. The CDR3 is 15 amino acids. Here the CDR3 DNA reads TGTGCCAGCAGTTTATCGGCAGACTACCTTCTGGAGCAGTACTTC. Protein product: CASSLSADYLLEQYF. The variable domain in full, completed from reference TRBV28 and TRBJ2-7, reads DVKVTQSSRYLVKRTGEKVFLECVQDMDHENMFWYRQDPGLGLRLIYFSYDVKMKEKGDIPEGYSVSREKKERFSLILESASTNQTSMYLCASSLSADYLLEQYFGPGTRLTVT.

V usage is TRBV2 and J usage is TRBJ2-7; TRBD1 might be the D (6 bases). Trimming shortened V by 4 bases and J by 6 bases, and 13 bases separated the two germline ends. This CDR3 has 13 residues. The germline V gene has CDR1 SNHLY and CDR2 FYNNEI. The CDR3 bases are TGTGCCAGCAGTGGACCGGGCAGGGGCGAGCAGTACTTC. Translated, it gives CASSGPGRGEQYF.

The V call is TRBV3-1 (or the pseudogene TRBV3-2), the J call TRBJ2-7; a possible D gene is TRBD1 (6 bases). This CDR3 is built from 15 residues. The V and J ends lost 4 bases and 2 bases respectively, with 15 bases between them. CDR1 and CDR2 from the germline V gene are LGHDT and YNNKEL (reference sequence). The CDR3 loop is CASSRGQTGAYEQYF. In nucleotides, the CDR3 is TGTGCCAGCAGCCGGGGGCAAACCGGGGCCTACGAGCAGTACTTC.

This clone was observed a handful of times. The chain couples TRBV19 to TRBJ1-5, with 8 bases identical to TRBD1. CDR3 length: 18 residues. The trim removed 6 bases at V and 0 bases at J, leaving 13 bases unmatched. Per the germline V gene, CDR1 is LNHDA and CDR2 is SQIVND (reference sequence). CDR3 sequence: CASRDGQGGRYSNQPQHF. The CDR3 DNA reads TGTGCCAGTAGAGACGGACAGGGAGGGAGATATAGCAATCAGCCCCAGCATTTT.

The chain carries TRBV12-3 or TRBV12-4 and TRBJ2-2; possibly TRBD1 for D (6 bases). The CDR3 runs 12 residues. Trimming cost V 7 bases and J 6 bases, with 9 bases left between them. CDR3 nucleotides: TGTGCCAGCACCGCAGGGGCCGGGGAGCTGTTTTTT. This encodes CASTAGAGELFF.

The gene calls are TRBV6-2 or TRBV6-3 and TRBJ1-1; D call uncertain. V lost 1 base to trimming and J lost 5 bases, with 23 bases between them. Germline CDR1 MNHEY, CDR2 SVGEGT. This CDR3 comprises 18 residues. The CDR3 DNA sequence: TGTGCCAGCAGTTACTACCCATCTCTTCAGCGGGCGGAAACTGAAGCTTTCTTT. Translation: CASSYYPSLQRAETEAFF.

V is TRBV28 and J is TRBJ1-6; TRBD1 agrees at 10 bases. Germline V gene lookup returns CDR1 MDHEN and CDR2 SYDVKM. The CDR3 has 15 amino acids. The V segment lost 5 bases and the J segment 9 bases; nucleotides outside the gene matches: 7. The CDR3 DNA reads as TGTGCCAGCAGTCAAGACAGGGGGCCGGGTTCACCCCTCCACTTT. It yields the protein CASSQDRGPGSPLHF.

This chain links TRBV5-1 with TRBJ2-1, with 9 bases that match TRBD2. The CDR3 has 18 residues. The V gene's germline CDR1 is SGHRS and CDR2 YFSETQ. After removal of 5 bases from V and 4 bases from J, the junction contained 16 bases not matched to a gene. This CDR3 is CASSRMPTAGGSYNEQFF. The CDR3 nucleotides read TGCGCCAGCAGTCGGATGCCGACGGCGGGGGGGTCATACAATGAGCAGTTCTTC.

This clone appeared a single time. The rearrangement joins TRBV28 to TRBJ2-7; 10 nucleotides agree with TRBD1. The CDR3 contains 13 residues. CDR1 MDHEN and CDR2 SYDVKM come from the germline V gene. Losses at the gene ends were 8 bases for V and 1 base for J; bases not matched to a gene: 2. The CDR3 nucleotides are TGTGCCAGCCGGGACAGGGGTTCCTACGAGCAGTACTTC. Protein: CASRDRGSYEQYF.

This rearrangement joins TRBV5-8 to TRBJ1-1, with D unresolved. CDR3 length: 13 amino acids. The germline V gene has CDR1 SGHTS and CDR2 YDEGEE. The V end lost 0 bases, the J end lost 1 base, and 4 bases lay between the germline ends. The CDR3 loop is CASSLERNTEAFF. The CDR3 nucleotides read TGTGCCAGCAGCTTGGAGCGGAACACTGAAGCTTTCTTT.

This clone is a singleton in its sample. The chain joins TRBV4-3 to TRBJ2-3; possible D gene TRBD2, 5 bases. The CDR3 consists of 16 residues. The germline V gene has CDR1 LGHNA and CDR2 YSLEER. Trimming stripped 0 bases from V and 0 bases from J, with 10 bases between. The CDR3 reads CASSQDIRGSTDTQYF. The DNA for the CDR3 is TGCGCCAGCAGCCAAGATATACGGGGAAGCACAGATACGCAGTATTTT.

The V and J genes are TRBV6-1 and TRBJ2-3; D perhaps matches TRBD2 (6 bases). V lost 4 bases to trimming and J lost 0 bases, with 17 bases between them. Germline loops: CDR1 MNHNS, CDR2 SASEGT. This CDR3 has 17 amino acids. The DNA of the CDR3 is TGTGCCAGCAGTGTTAGGCGTCTAGCGATAAGCACAGATACGCAGTATTTT. Its translation: CASSVRRLAISTDTQYF.

The chain combines TRBV10-2 with TRBJ2-7, with 9 bases that match TRBD2. Germline values: CDR1 WSHSY, CDR2 SAAADI. V gave up 5 bases and J gave up 6 bases; unmatched junction bases: 8. The CDR3 consists of 14 residues. The CDR3 sequence is CASSSAGGLGEQYF. The DNA for the CDR3 is TGCGCCAGCAGTTCGGCGGGGGGGCTGGGCGAGCAGTACTTC.

J is TRBJ2-3 and V is TRBV18; a weak D match, TRBD1 (5 bases). CDR3 length equals 14 residues. Trimming left V 3 bases short and J 2 bases short, with 9 bases between. Per the germline V gene, CDR1 is KGHSH and CDR2 is LQKENI. The CDR3 DNA sequence: TGTGCCAGCTCACCCCGGACAAACACAGATACGCAGTATTTT. Translated, it gives CASSPRTNTDTQYF.